This T cell receptor beta chain was found in a study of shared clonotypes between healthy human individuals. Worth noting for this clone: Its matching antigen is unknown.

Per the study methods: Filtering differed since immunoSEQ provided only junctions, with no quality scores. TCRdb's copy holds only in-frame clones and misses some; the assay was immunoSEQ multiplex PCR. V, J and clone size are those of that table, while D and trimming were read from the DNA. The repertoire holds about 600,000 clones, around 95% seen once, with about 0.11% in the top ten. Trimming at V came to 7 bases and at J to 11 bases, leaving 11 bases not matched to a gene. Germline CDR1 and CDR2: MDHEN and SYDVKM. The CDR3 is made up of 13 amino acids. Study-level results: Some naive CD4 clonotypes, about 5%, turned up in common across several donors. Among donors, clonotype sharing was expected to be affected by sequencing depth. Generally, estimated richness proved larger in naive subsets than it did in memory subsets.

CD45RO-negative CD8 cells positively selected for CCR7 made up the naive population, which excluded terminally differentiated effector memory CD45RA+ cells. The clonotype was recovered from a woman in her 30s in good health. The rearrangement joins TRBV28 to TRBJ1-5, with 7 bases identical to TRBD1. Sequencing input: naive CD8+ T cells sorted from blood. CDR3 sequence (DNA): TGTGCCAGCACCTTGGACAGGACAAAGTCCCAGCATTTT. The encoded protein is CASTLDRTKSQHF.